This TCR beta chain emerged from a study of identical twins. Whole-study results and caveats: Out-of-frame alpha sequences shared between twins exhibited an excess of low generation probability. While abundant cord blood beta clonotypes carried fewer insertions, memory repertoires showed no such pattern. Where beta out-of-frame sequences were concerned, excess twin sharing was weaker.

Using its own MiXCR run on the 5' RACE reads, TCRdb lists one record per CDR3 protein. Of 200,000 to 300,000 distinct CDR3 sequences listed, roughly 7% are singletons. The J segment lost 3 bases and the V segment lost 0 bases, leaving 11 bases of the junction unmatched. This CDR3 contains 17 residues. The V gene's germline CDR1 is DFQATT and CDR2 SNEGSKA (reference sequence). Concerning this clonotype: Its antigen remains unknown.

The sample was also reused in another study, on yellow fever vaccine responses in identical twins.

The source of this sequence is a woman aged 18-29 years in good health. Sequenced material: memory (CD45RO+) T cells sorted from blood. This chain connects TRBV20-1 to TRBJ2-7; 10 positions agree with TRBD1. Here the CDR3 reads CSARDTLLRTGGYEQYF. CDR3 DNA: TGCAGTGCTAGAGATACTTTACTTCGGACAGGGGGCTACGAGCAGTACTTC.